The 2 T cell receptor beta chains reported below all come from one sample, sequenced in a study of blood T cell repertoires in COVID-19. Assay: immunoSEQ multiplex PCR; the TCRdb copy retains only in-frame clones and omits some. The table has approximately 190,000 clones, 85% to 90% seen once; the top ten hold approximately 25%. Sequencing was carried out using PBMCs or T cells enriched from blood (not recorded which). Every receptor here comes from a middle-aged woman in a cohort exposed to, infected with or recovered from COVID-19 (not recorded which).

CDR3 nucleotide sequence: TGTGCCAGCAGCAAGGACACGTACAATGAGCAGTTCTTC. It encodes CASSKDTYNEQFF. The rearrangement joins TRBV9 to TRBJ2-1; tentatively, D is TRBD1 (5 bases). Germline V gives CDR1 SGDLS, CDR2 YYNGEE. The V end was cut by 4 bases, the J end by 4 bases, with 9 bases between. There are 13 residues in the CDR3.

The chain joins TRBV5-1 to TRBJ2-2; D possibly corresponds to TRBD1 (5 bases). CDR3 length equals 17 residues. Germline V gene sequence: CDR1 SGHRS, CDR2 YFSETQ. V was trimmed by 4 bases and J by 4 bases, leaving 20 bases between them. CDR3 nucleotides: TGCGCCAGCAGCACTCAACCCGGACACCCGGCCACCGGGGAGCTGTTTTTT. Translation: CASSTQPGHPATGELFF.